These 8 T cell receptor beta chains share one sample of origin, sequenced in a study of T cells in Graves' hyperthyroidism and ophthalmopathy. RNA transcripts provided the source from which TCR beta CDR3 regions were amplified. The HTBI primer set served for first-round RT-PCR of the TCR CDR3. TCRdb itself ran the multiplex PCR reads through MiXCR, one entry per CDR3 protein. The table records roughly 290,000 distinct CDR3 sequences, about 15% of them present only once. The sequencing input was blood. The source is a woman aged 55-69 years with Graves' ophthalmopathy.

This clonotype was observed a few times. The chain carries TRBV3-1 and TRBJ1-1, with D tentatively TRBD1 (6 bases). CDR3 length: 15 amino acids. The germline V gene has CDR1 LGHDT and CDR2 YNNKEL (reference sequence). Trimming cost V 6 bases and J 3 bases, with 17 bases left between them. CDR3 residues: CASSFFSTGYTEAFF. Here the CDR3 DNA reads TGTGCCAGCAGTTTTTTTAGTACAGGGTACACTGAAGCTTTCTTT.

This clonotype has a count of ten or more. The chain joins TRBV30 to TRBJ1-2, with TRBD1 as a possible D gene (5 bases). Trimming cost V 3 bases and J 0 bases, with 20 bases left between them. This CDR3 has 17 amino acids. Germline CDR1 reads GTSNPN; CDR2 reads SVGIG (reference sequence). The CDR3 nucleotides read TGTGCCTGGAGCCCCCTCTGGGGCAAATCGACTAACTATGGCTACACCTTC. Translating gives CAWSPLWGKSTNYGYTF.

The chain has TRBV7-3 and TRBJ2-3; no firm D call. V lost 1 base and J 0 bases, leaving 5 bases between the germline ends. Looked up from germline, CDR1 is SGHTA and CDR2 is FQGTGA. CDR3 length: 14 amino acids. Written as DNA, the CDR3 is TGTGCCAGCAGCTTAAATCCGAGCACAGATACGCAGTATTTT. Protein: CASSLNPSTDTQYF.

The CDR3 region has the DNA TGTGCCAGTAGTATTTGGGGGAACACTGAAGCTTTCTTT. It yields the protein CASSIWGNTEAFF. The V call is TRBV19, the J call TRBJ1-1; D unresolved. Germline values: CDR1 LNHDA, CDR2 SQIVND (reference sequence). The V end was cut by 3 bases, the J end by 1 base, with 6 bases between. The CDR3 covers 13 residues.

This clonotype was seen many times. V gene TRBV29-1 combines with J gene TRBJ2-7; D not certain. V was shortened by 4 bases and J by 6 bases, with 22 bases between the two germline ends. Germline V gene sequence: CDR1 SQVTM, CDR2 ANQGSEA. This CDR3 has 15 residues. The CDR3: CSVGSGLGFWAEQYF. CDR3 in DNA: TGCAGCGTTGGCTCCGGATTGGGGTTTTGGGCCGAGCAGTACTTC.

This clonotype occurred many times. The genes are TRBV6-2 or TRBV6-3 and TRBJ2-3, with D uncertain. The germline V and J ends were trimmed by 2 bases and 0 bases, with 9 bases remaining between them. Per the germline V gene, CDR1 is MNHEY and CDR2 is SVGEGT. The CDR3 consists of 15 residues. CDR3 protein: CASSYLGLSTDTQYF. DNA of the CDR3: TGTGCCAGCAGTTACCTTGGGCTTAGCACAGATACGCAGTATTTT.

This clonotype appeared many times. The chain has TRBV20-1 and TRBJ1-1; D perhaps matches TRBD1 (5 bases). The CDR3 contains 14 residues. Trimming took 0 bases from V and 6 from J, leaving 14 bases between them. Germline CDR1 is DFQATT and CDR2 is SNEGSKA (reference sequence). The CDR3 nucleotides read TGCAGTGCTAGAGATCCCCGGGGCAGACCTGAAGCTTTCTTT. It specifies CSARDPRGRPEAFF.

This clonotype has at least ten counts. J is TRBJ1-1 and V is TRBV12-3 or TRBV12-4, with D unresolved. Trimming pared 6 bases from V and 0 bases from J, leaving 8 bases between. CDR3 length: 13 amino acids. The CDR3 reads CASSWTVNTEAFF. The DNA for the CDR3 is TGTGCCAGCAGCTGGACCGTGAACACTGAAGCTTTCTTT.